These 27 T cell receptor beta chains share one sample of origin, sequenced in a study of blood T cell repertoires in COVID-19. Measured with immunoSEQ multiplex PCR; TCRdb has only the in-frame clones, and not every one. The table lists about 250,000 clones, about four fifths of them singletons, with roughly 9.8% in the top ten. What was sequenced was peripheral blood. These receptors were obtained from an elderly man with acute or convalescent COVID-19.

The chain employs TRBV25-1 and TRBJ1-2; D may be TRBD1 (5 bases). CDR1 is MGHDK, CDR2 SYGVNS, per germline. The CDR3 has 14 amino acids. Trimming stripped 1 base from V and 7 bases from J, with 13 bases between. This chain's CDR3 is CASSESGRGTGYTF. Here the CDR3 DNA reads TGTGCCAGCAGTGAATCAGGAAGGGGTACTGGCTACACCTTC.

The chain has TRBV7-9 and TRBJ1-3; unclear D gene. V lost 2 bases, J lost 6 bases, and 11 bases lay in between. The germline V gene has CDR1 SEHNR and CDR2 FQNEAQ (reference sequence). The CDR3 has 14 residues. This CDR3 is CASSLSSRENTIYF. The CDR3 nucleotides are TGTGCCAGCAGCTTATCTAGTCGCGAAAACACCATATATTTT.

The rearrangement joins TRBV28 to TRBJ1-1; 8 bases align to TRBD1. This CDR3 contains 14 residues. The germline V gene encodes CDR1 MDHEN and CDR2 SYDVKM. J gave up 1 base and V 6 bases, and 4 bases lay outside the gene matches. The CDR3 DNA is TGTGCCAGCAGGGCCGGGACAGGGAACACTGAAGCTTTCTTT. This encodes CASRAGTGNTEAFF.

The rearrangement links TRBV6-5 to TRBJ2-6, with D perhaps TRBD2 (5 bases). The germline V and J ends were trimmed by 0 bases and 2 bases, with 8 bases remaining between them. CDR1 MNHEY and CDR2 SVGAGI come from the germline V gene. CDR3 length equals 16 residues. The CDR3 protein is CASSYSGVAGANVLTF. The CDR3 coding sequence is TGTGCCAGCAGTTACTCCGGGGTAGCTGGGGCCAACGTCCTGACTTTC.

The chain joins TRBV2 to TRBJ2-1; 7 nucleotides match TRBD1. The CDR3 consists of 13 residues. Germline V gene sequence: CDR1 SNHLY, CDR2 FYNNEI. With 7 bases clipped from V and 9 bases from J, the junction kept 9 bases outside the gene matches. The CDR3 DNA follows: TGTGCCAGCATCGCGATCCGGGACAGTGAGCAGTTCTTC. It specifies CASIAIRDSEQFF.

This clone occurred once. This sample also contains other DNA sequences that code for the same CDR3. The chain links TRBV6-5 to TRBJ1-6; unclear D gene. The length of the CDR3 is 15 residues. Trimming stripped 0 bases from V and 4 bases from J, with 7 bases between. Looked up from germline, CDR1 is MNHEY and CDR2 is SVGAGI. CDR3 DNA: TGTGCCAGCAGTTACTCGACGGGTTATAATTCACCCCTCCACTTT. Translation gives CASSYSTGYNSPLHF.

This clone was observed a single time. The chain employs TRBV5-1 and TRBJ1-6; TRBD1 matches 8 bases. Losses at the gene ends were 3 bases for V and 7 bases for J; bases not matched to a gene: 3. CDR1 and CDR2 from the germline V gene are SGHRS and YFSETQ. The CDR3 is 14 residues long. Here the CDR3 reads CASSSRTGNSPLHF. The CDR3 coding sequence is TGCGCCAGCAGCTCCAGGACAGGGAATTCACCCCTCCACTTT.

The rearrangement joins TRBV5-1 to TRBJ2-5; a weak D match, TRBD1 (5 bases). V was clipped by 0 bases and J by 1 base, with 13 bases between them. The V gene's germline CDR1 is SGHRS and CDR2 YFSETQ. The CDR3 has 16 residues. In DNA, the CDR3 is TGCGCCAGCAGCTTGGAAAAAGGACAAATCCAAGAGACCCAGTACTTC. Protein product: CASSLEKGQIQETQYF.

CDR3 sequence reads: CASSWGQGPYNEQFF. The CDR3 DNA is TGTGCCAGCAGCTGGGGACAGGGACCCTACAATGAGCAGTTCTTC. The J gene is TRBJ2-1, the V gene TRBV5-6, with 9 bases fitting TRBD1. The CDR3 has 15 residues. With 3 bases clipped from V and 2 bases from J, the junction kept 3 bases outside the gene matches. Germline lookup yields CDR1 SGHDT and CDR2 YYEEEE.

The CDR3 DNA sequence: TGTGCCAGCAGCTTAGCGCAGGGATTTACAACCGGGGAGCTGTTTTTT. It codes for CASSLAQGFTTGELFF. The V call is TRBV5-4, the J call TRBJ2-2; D is possibly TRBD1 (5 bases). Per germline, CDR1 SGHNT and CDR2 YYREEE (reference sequence). This CDR3 region has 16 residues. The V and J ends lost 2 bases and 5 bases respectively, with 16 bases between them.

The J gene is TRBJ1-4, the V gene TRBV4-1; D is ambiguous. Germline V gene data show CDR1 as MGHRA and CDR2 as YSYEKL. The V end was cut by 4 bases, the J end by 5 bases, with 11 bases between. The CDR3 has 14 residues. CDR3 sequence reads: CASSPRAGNEKLFF. The CDR3 DNA sequence: TGCGCCAGCAGCCCCCGAGCGGGGAATGAAAAACTGTTTTTT.

This chain links TRBV7-2 with TRBJ2-1; D ambiguous. V was trimmed by 1 base and J by 0 bases, leaving 7 bases between them. This CDR3 is 15 amino acids long. Germline CDR1 reads SGHTA; CDR2 reads FQGNSA. DNA of the CDR3: TGTGCCAGCAGCTTAGTAACAGCCTCCTACAATGAGCAGTTCTTC. Amino acid sequence: CASSLVTASYNEQFF.

This chain uses TRBV3-1 (or the pseudogene TRBV3-2) with TRBJ1-1; the match to TRBD1 covers 7 bases. V trimming: 3 bases; J trimming: 1 base; junction bases outside the gene matches: 8. This CDR3 contains 16 residues. Germline CDR1 reads LGHDT; CDR2 reads YNNKEL (reference sequence). CDR3 sequence reads: CASSQAPGTENTEAFF. In DNA, the CDR3 is TGTGCCAGCAGCCAGGCCCCCGGGACAGAGAACACTGAAGCTTTCTTT.

This clone was picked up one time. The V gene is TRBV3-1 (or the pseudogene TRBV3-2), the J gene TRBJ2-5, with a weak D call TRBD1 (5 bases). Germline V lookup: CDR1 LGHDT, CDR2 YNNKEL (reference sequence). The CDR3 contains 13 residues. Trimming cost V 4 bases and J 1 base, with 7 bases left between them. CDR3: CASSLQVQETQYF. CDR3 DNA: TGTGCCAGCAGCCTACAGGTCCAAGAGACCCAGTACTTC.

The chain joins TRBV2 to TRBJ2-2; maybe TRBD2 (6 bases). Germline CDR1 and CDR2: SNHLY and FYNNEI. The CDR3 length is 16 residues. V was trimmed by 7 bases and J by 2 bases, leaving 17 bases between them. The CDR3 spells CASTSVGTANTGELFF. CDR3 coding DNA: TGTGCCAGCACCTCCGTCGGGACTGCCAACACCGGGGAGCTGTTTTTT.

The CDR3 spells CASSQITSGTPYEQYF. CDR3 DNA: TGTGCCAGCAGCCAAATTACTAGCGGGACCCCCTACGAGCAGTACTTC. The chain uses TRBV3-1 (or the pseudogene TRBV3-2) and TRBJ2-7; 10 bases are a match to TRBD2. The CDR3 consists of 16 residues. After removal of 2 bases from V and 2 bases from J, the junction contained 6 bases not matched to a gene. Per the germline V gene, CDR1 is LGHDT and CDR2 is YNNKEL (reference sequence).

V and J are TRBV3-1 (or the pseudogene TRBV3-2) and TRBJ2-2; D not resolved. V was trimmed by 2 bases and J by 1 base, leaving 8 bases between them. The V gene's germline CDR1 is LGHDT and CDR2 YNNKEL (reference sequence). The CDR3 consists of 15 residues. In DNA, the CDR3 is TGTGCCAGCAGCCAATCAGGCAGGAACACCGGGGAGCTGTTTTTT. It encodes CASSQSGRNTGELFF.

Comments on this clone: Other DNA variants within this sample encode the same CDR3. This chain links TRBV5-1 with TRBJ2-7, with D perhaps TRBD2 (5 bases). Trimming took off 0 bases at V and 1 base at J, with 5 bases between the two ends. Germline CDR1 SGHRS, CDR2 YFSETQ. The CDR3 has 13 residues. The CDR3 nucleotides read TGCGCCAGCAGCTTGGCGGGGTCCTACGAGCAGTACTTC. This sequence encodes CASSLAGSYEQYF.

The J gene is TRBJ1-2, the V gene TRBV2, with 12 positions matching TRBD1. The junction had 7 bases not matched to a gene; V was cut back by 7 bases and J by 7 bases. Germline V gene sequence: CDR1 SNHLY, CDR2 FYNNEI. The CDR3 totals 14 residues. The CDR3: CASKEGQGAVGYTF. The CDR3 region has the DNA TGTGCCAGCAAGGAGGGACAGGGGGCGGTTGGCTACACCTTC.

This clone was detected only a few times. The V call is TRBV3-1 (or the pseudogene TRBV3-2), the J call TRBJ1-2; 9 nucleotides match TRBD1. Germline trimming cut 4 bases from V and 8 bases from J; bases unmatched to any gene: 8. The CDR3 runs 14 residues. Germline assignment: CDR1 LGHDT and CDR2 YNNKEL (reference sequence). The CDR3, as DNA: TGTGCCAGCAGCCCCGCCACAGGGGGCCGCGGCTACACCTTC. Its translation is CASSPATGGRGYTF.

The chain employs TRBV10-3 and TRBJ1-1; TRBD1 aligns across 7 bases. The trim removed 5 bases at V and 4 bases at J, leaving 7 bases unmatched. The CDR3 runs 14 residues. The germline V gene has CDR1 ENHRY and CDR2 SYGVKD. The CDR3 protein is CAISKTGLGTEAFF. The CDR3 DNA reads as TGTGCCATCAGTAAGACAGGGTTGGGCACTGAAGCTTTCTTT.

The gene calls are TRBV30 and TRBJ2-2; weak D call: TRBD2 (5 bases). V lost 2 bases and J lost 6, with 7 bases in between. The CDR3 has 12 residues. The germline CDR1 and CDR2 sequences are GTSNPN and SVGIG (reference sequence). The CDR3 here is CAWSRGPGELFF. The CDR3 DNA follows: TGTGCCTGGAGTCGGGGTCCCGGGGAGCTGTTTTTT.

The V and J genes are TRBV19 and TRBJ1-5, with TRBD1 matching 9 bases. Germline CDR1 is LNHDA and CDR2 is SQIVND (reference sequence). The trim removed 8 bases at V and 6 bases at J, leaving 5 bases unmatched. This CDR3 has 13 residues. CDR3 residues: CASHRDRVQPQHF. The CDR3 DNA reads TGTGCCAGTCACCGGGACAGGGTTCAGCCCCAGCATTTT. The entire variable domain, with the rest obtained from reference TRBV19 and TRBJ1-5, is as follows: DGGITQSPKYLFRKEGQNVTLSCEQNLNHDAMYWYRQDPGQGLRLIYYSQIVNDFQKGDIAEGYSVSREKKESFPLTVTSAQKNPTAFYLCASHRDRVQPQHFGDGTRLSIL.

The gene calls are TRBV18 and TRBJ2-1; TRBD1 agrees at 12 bases. Germline V gives CDR1 KGHSH, CDR2 LQKENI. The CDR3 is 16 residues long. V lost 8 bases to trimming and J lost 6 bases; unmatched junction nucleotides: 11. CDR3 nucleotides: TGTGCCAGCACCCAGACACCGGGACAGGGGGCCAATGAGCAGTTCTTC. Protein product: CASTQTPGQGANEQFF.

The chain uses TRBV4-1 and TRBJ2-6, with no clear D. The germline V and J ends were trimmed by 3 bases and 2 bases, with 8 bases remaining between them. Germline-derived CDR1 and CDR2 are MGHRA and YSYEKL. CDR3 length: 15 residues. The CDR3 DNA follows: TGCGCCAGCAGCCACTCCTCGGCTGGGGCCAACGTCCTGACTTTC. Translation: CASSHSSAGANVLTF.

The table lists this clone with a count of one. This sequence joins TRBV5-1 and TRBJ1-5; TRBD1 might be the D (6 bases). Trimming shortened V by 0 bases and J by 3 bases, and 16 bases separated the two germline ends. CDR1 is SGHRS, CDR2 YFSETQ, per germline. The CDR3 consists of 17 residues. This CDR3 is CASSLDPQGYDNQPQHF. The CDR3 coding sequence is TGCGCCAGCAGCTTGGACCCACAGGGTTATGACAATCAGCCCCAGCATTTT.

The rearrangement joins TRBV5-6 to TRBJ1-3; D is unresolved. The CDR3 has 11 amino acids. V lost 4 bases, J lost 4 bases, and 3 bases lay in between. Germline CDR1 is SGHDT and CDR2 is YYEEEE. Written as DNA, the CDR3 is TGTGCCAGCAGCGTAGGAAACACCATATATTTT. Translation gives CASSVGNTIYF.